This T cell receptor beta chain was retrieved from a study of blood T cell repertoires in COVID-19. The wider study: Samples of COVID-19 (acute and convalescent) were obtained from the United States, Italy and Spain.

While infection was still active, Seattle patients were enrolled and then followed longitudinally. Profiling relied on immunoSEQ multiplex PCR, and the TCRdb table lists in-frame clones only, not all of them. The top ten hold 7.8% of the sample, which has approximately 210,000 clones, about 84% seen once. Germline lookup yields CDR1 MGHDK and CDR2 SYGVNS. This CDR3 contains 12 residues. V lost 2 bases and J lost 5, with 6 bases in between. The receptor's source is a woman older than 75 with COVID-19, enrolled during active disease. This rearrangement joins TRBV25-1 to TRBJ1-1; the D is unclear. The sequenced sample consisted of peripheral blood. Written as DNA, the CDR3 is TGTGCCAGCAGTGAACAGAGGACTGAAGCTTTCTTT. It encodes CASSEQRTEAFF.